The 21 T cell receptor beta chains below all came from one sample that was sequenced in a study of brain T cells in children with intractable seizures. Time point specified: blood from clinic visit 5 months post-surgery; TSC patient then seizure free. Assay used: immunoSEQ multiplex PCR; TCRdb lists only in-frame clones, some missing. The table has hundreds of thousands of clones, 93% seen once; the top ten hold about 5.8%. This specimen was peripheral blood, taken roughly 5 months after surgery. These receptors came from a boy under two years old with tuberous sclerosis and intractable seizures.

J is TRBJ2-1 and V is TRBV21-1; no check of the table's D call, TRBD1, against the DNA was made. TRBV21-1 is tagged as a pseudogene. The CDR3 runs 13 residues. The CDR3: CASKQGWANEQFF. DNA of the CDR3: TGTGCCAGCAAGCAAGGCTGGGCGAATGAGCAGTTCTTC.

The V call is TRBV28, the J call TRBJ1-1, with 9 bases that match TRBD1. This CDR3 is built from 15 residues. V shed 5 bases, J shed 6 bases, and the junction held 10 bases outside the gene matches. Germline V lookup: CDR1 MDHEN, CDR2 SYDVKM. CDR3 in DNA: TGTGCCAGCAGTAGGCCCGGGACAGGGCTTCCTGAAGCTTTCTTT. Protein: CASSRPGTGLPEAFF.

The chain joins TRBV29-1 to TRBJ2-1, with 9 bases aligning to TRBD1. Germline CDR1 SQVTM, CDR2 ANQGSEA. The V gene end was trimmed by 6 bases and the J gene end by 9 bases; junction bases not matched to a gene: 12. The CDR3 is 14 amino acids. This chain's CDR3 is CSVLAGQGLGEQFF. CDR3 DNA: TGCAGCGTATTAGCTGGACAGGGGTTAGGTGAGCAGTTCTTC.

Turning to this clone: A far larger clone is one base from this, pointing to a likely read error. This chain links TRBV7-9 with TRBJ1-1; 7 bases fit TRBD1. CDR3 length: 12 residues. The germline CDR1 and CDR2 sequences are SEHNR and FQNEAQ (reference sequence). V shed 4 bases, J shed 4 bases, and the junction held 0 bases outside the gene matches. DNA for the CDR3: TGTGCCAGCAGCTCAGGGGGCACTGAAGCTTTCTTT. Translation gives CASSSGGTEAFF.

The V gene is TRBV10-3, the J gene TRBJ1-5; TRBD1 matches 7 bases. The CDR3 spans 12 residues. With V trimmed by 3 bases and J by 15 bases, 8 bases remained unmatched. CDR1 is ENHRY, CDR2 SYGVKD, per germline. CDR3 sequence (DNA): TGTGCCATCAGTGAAACTCGGGACAGTTTGCATTTT. Translation: CAISETRDSLHF.

In its sample, this clone was seen once. The CDR3 sequence is CASTATGLAFNEQFF. CDR3 coding DNA: TGTGCCAGCACCGCTACGGGACTAGCGTTTAATGAGCAGTTCTTC. V is TRBV5-4 and J is TRBJ2-1; TRBD2 agrees at 10 bases. CDR1 is SGHNT and CDR2 is YYREEE in the germline V gene (reference sequence). With V trimmed by 6 bases and J by 7 bases, 10 bases remained unmatched. The CDR3 loop spans 15 amino acids.

The V call is TRBV7-6, the J call TRBJ1-6; D ambiguous. Looked up from germline, CDR1 is SGHVS and CDR2 is FNYEAQ. V lost 1 base and J 7 bases, leaving 2 bases between the germline ends. This CDR3 contains 12 residues. The CDR3 is CASSLGNSPLHF. The CDR3, as DNA: TGTGCCAGCAGCTTAGGGAATTCACCCCTCCACTTT.

The chain recombines TRBV19 with TRBJ2-4, with a tentative D call TRBD2 (5 bases). V was trimmed by 1 base and J by 1 base, leaving 26 bases between them. Germline V CDR1 and CDR2: LNHDA, SQIVND (reference sequence). The CDR3 covers 21 residues. The CDR3 spells CASSIVSVQGRRVGAKNIQYF. The DNA for the CDR3 is TGTGCCAGTAGTATAGTTTCGGTACAAGGGAGAAGGGTTGGGGCCAAAAACATTCAGTACTTC.

On this clone itself: Other nucleotide sequences from this sample produce the same CDR3. This sequence joins TRBV6-5 and TRBJ1-2; 7 bases align to TRBD1. This CDR3 region has 13 residues. Germline V gene data show CDR1 as MNHEY and CDR2 as SVGAGI. V was pared by 4 bases and J by 5 bases, with 4 bases of the junction left unmatched. CDR3 nucleotides: TGTGCCAGCAGTTGGGACAGAGGATATGGCTACACCTTC. Its translation: CASSWDRGYGYTF.

The chain carries TRBV9 and TRBJ2-7, with 9 bases matching TRBD2. The CDR3 totals 18 residues. J gave up 0 bases and V 3 bases, and 13 bases lay outside the gene matches. The germline V gene has CDR1 SGDLS and CDR2 YYNGEE. CDR3 loop: CASSATGTSSLSSYEQYF. The CDR3 DNA sequence: TGTGCCAGCAGCGCGACCGGGACTAGCTCGTTGAGCTCCTACGAGCAGTACTTC.

CDR3: CASSSTTGGNEQYF. The CDR3 DNA reads as TGCGCCAGCAGCTCAACCACGGGGGGTAACGAGCAGTACTTC. The chain links TRBV4-1 to TRBJ2-7; 7 nucleotides agree with TRBD2. The CDR3 is 14 amino acids. The germline CDR1 and CDR2 sequences are MGHRA and YSYEKL. The J segment lost 5 bases and the V segment lost 5 bases, leaving 9 bases of the junction unmatched.

In this sample, this clone turned up a few times. The chain links TRBV10-1 to TRBJ1-1; possibly TRBD1 for D (6 bases). The CDR3 is 13 residues long. In germline, CDR1 is WNHNN, CDR2 SYGVQD (reference sequence). CDR3 nucleotides: TGCGTCCCACTGGAGTATAGACAGGCCGCGGCTTTCTTT. This codes for CVPLEYRQAAAFF.

This sequence joins TRBV18 and TRBJ1-1; D is unresolved. Germline V gene lookup returns CDR1 KGHSH and CDR2 LQKENI. The V end was cut by 8 bases, the J end by 1 base, with 17 bases between. CDR3 size: 15 residues. CDR3 residues: CASHLPGGSNTEAFF. As DNA, the CDR3 is TGTGCCAGCCACCTCCCGGGCGGGTCGAACACTGAAGCTTTCTTT.

The V and J genes are TRBV7-2 and TRBJ1-2, with 9 nucleotides matching TRBD1. The CDR3 totals 14 residues. CDR1 is SGHTA, CDR2 FQGNSA, per germline. J lost 8 bases, V lost 4 bases, and 8 bases had no gene match. The CDR3 nucleotides read TGTGCCAGCAGCTCCCGGACAGGGGTGGGCGGCTACACCTTC. This sequence encodes CASSSRTGVGGYTF.

For this clone: Additional DNA sequences in this sample encode the identical CDR3. The chain combines TRBV19 with TRBJ1-2, with 7 bases lining up with TRBD1. Germline CDR1 and CDR2: LNHDA and SQIVND (reference sequence). Germline trimming cut 2 bases from V and 0 bases from J; bases unmatched to any gene: 0. The CDR3 runs to 14 residues. The CDR3 loop is CASSIRGPNYGYTF. CDR3 coding DNA: TGTGCCAGTAGTATAAGGGGGCCTAACTATGGCTACACCTTC.

V usage is TRBV19 and J usage is TRBJ2-7; D unresolved. V lost 4 bases to trimming and J lost 2 bases, with 9 bases between them. The CDR3 has 13 amino acids. CDR1 and CDR2 from the germline V gene are LNHDA and SQIVND (reference sequence). The CDR3: CASSREAAYEQYF. The CDR3 DNA follows: TGTGCCAGTAGTAGAGAGGCGGCCTACGAGCAGTACTTC.

This clone occurred once. V gene TRBV9 combines with J gene TRBJ2-3, with D possibly called TRBD1 or TRBD2 (6 bases each). Germline CDR1 reads SGDLS; CDR2 reads YYNGEE. There are 16 residues in the CDR3. V gave up 0 bases and J gave up 1 base, with 12 bases separating them. CDR3 protein: CASSVARGVGTDTQYF. The CDR3 region has the DNA TGTGCCAGCAGCGTAGCGAGGGGGGTCGGCACAGATACGCAGTATTTT.

The chain carries TRBV11-2 and TRBJ2-5; D is possibly TRBD1 (6 bases). Germline values: CDR1 SGHAT, CDR2 FQNNGV. With 5 bases removed from V and 9 bases from J, the gap between germline ends came to 31 bases. This CDR3 has 18 amino acids. CDR3 nucleotide sequence: TGTGCCAGCAGCCACCTCCCGCAGGGGACCCGGTTTTCCTGGTCCCAGTACTTC. Amino acids: CASSHLPQGTRFSWSQYF.

The chain joins TRBV25-1 to TRBJ2-1; D is possibly TRBD2 (5 bases). The CDR3 has 13 amino acids. Germline V gene lookup returns CDR1 MGHDK and CDR2 SYGVNS. Trimming stripped 0 bases from V and 7 bases from J, with 7 bases between. CDR3 bases: TGTGCCAGCAGTGAATATGAGGGAAATGAGCAGTTCTTC. It codes for CASSEYEGNEQFF.

V is TRBV7-8 and J is TRBJ1-3, with D unresolved. This CDR3 has 13 amino acids. CDR1 SGHVS and CDR2 FQNEAQ come from the germline V gene. The V end was cut by 4 bases, the J end by 4 bases, with 8 bases between. This CDR3 is CASSYRRGNTIYF. As DNA, the CDR3 is TGTGCCAGCAGCTACAGAAGAGGAAACACCATATATTTT.

This chain uses TRBV30 with TRBJ2-7, with TRBD2 matching 9 bases. The CDR3 contains 19 residues. Germline values: CDR1 GTSNPN, CDR2 SVGIG (reference sequence). V was pared by 0 bases and J by 1 base, with 16 bases of the junction left unmatched. CDR3 protein: CAWSVQILKLAGTSYEQYF. The DNA for the CDR3 is TGTGCCTGGAGTGTCCAGATCCTTAAACTAGCGGGTACATCCTACGAGCAGTACTTC.